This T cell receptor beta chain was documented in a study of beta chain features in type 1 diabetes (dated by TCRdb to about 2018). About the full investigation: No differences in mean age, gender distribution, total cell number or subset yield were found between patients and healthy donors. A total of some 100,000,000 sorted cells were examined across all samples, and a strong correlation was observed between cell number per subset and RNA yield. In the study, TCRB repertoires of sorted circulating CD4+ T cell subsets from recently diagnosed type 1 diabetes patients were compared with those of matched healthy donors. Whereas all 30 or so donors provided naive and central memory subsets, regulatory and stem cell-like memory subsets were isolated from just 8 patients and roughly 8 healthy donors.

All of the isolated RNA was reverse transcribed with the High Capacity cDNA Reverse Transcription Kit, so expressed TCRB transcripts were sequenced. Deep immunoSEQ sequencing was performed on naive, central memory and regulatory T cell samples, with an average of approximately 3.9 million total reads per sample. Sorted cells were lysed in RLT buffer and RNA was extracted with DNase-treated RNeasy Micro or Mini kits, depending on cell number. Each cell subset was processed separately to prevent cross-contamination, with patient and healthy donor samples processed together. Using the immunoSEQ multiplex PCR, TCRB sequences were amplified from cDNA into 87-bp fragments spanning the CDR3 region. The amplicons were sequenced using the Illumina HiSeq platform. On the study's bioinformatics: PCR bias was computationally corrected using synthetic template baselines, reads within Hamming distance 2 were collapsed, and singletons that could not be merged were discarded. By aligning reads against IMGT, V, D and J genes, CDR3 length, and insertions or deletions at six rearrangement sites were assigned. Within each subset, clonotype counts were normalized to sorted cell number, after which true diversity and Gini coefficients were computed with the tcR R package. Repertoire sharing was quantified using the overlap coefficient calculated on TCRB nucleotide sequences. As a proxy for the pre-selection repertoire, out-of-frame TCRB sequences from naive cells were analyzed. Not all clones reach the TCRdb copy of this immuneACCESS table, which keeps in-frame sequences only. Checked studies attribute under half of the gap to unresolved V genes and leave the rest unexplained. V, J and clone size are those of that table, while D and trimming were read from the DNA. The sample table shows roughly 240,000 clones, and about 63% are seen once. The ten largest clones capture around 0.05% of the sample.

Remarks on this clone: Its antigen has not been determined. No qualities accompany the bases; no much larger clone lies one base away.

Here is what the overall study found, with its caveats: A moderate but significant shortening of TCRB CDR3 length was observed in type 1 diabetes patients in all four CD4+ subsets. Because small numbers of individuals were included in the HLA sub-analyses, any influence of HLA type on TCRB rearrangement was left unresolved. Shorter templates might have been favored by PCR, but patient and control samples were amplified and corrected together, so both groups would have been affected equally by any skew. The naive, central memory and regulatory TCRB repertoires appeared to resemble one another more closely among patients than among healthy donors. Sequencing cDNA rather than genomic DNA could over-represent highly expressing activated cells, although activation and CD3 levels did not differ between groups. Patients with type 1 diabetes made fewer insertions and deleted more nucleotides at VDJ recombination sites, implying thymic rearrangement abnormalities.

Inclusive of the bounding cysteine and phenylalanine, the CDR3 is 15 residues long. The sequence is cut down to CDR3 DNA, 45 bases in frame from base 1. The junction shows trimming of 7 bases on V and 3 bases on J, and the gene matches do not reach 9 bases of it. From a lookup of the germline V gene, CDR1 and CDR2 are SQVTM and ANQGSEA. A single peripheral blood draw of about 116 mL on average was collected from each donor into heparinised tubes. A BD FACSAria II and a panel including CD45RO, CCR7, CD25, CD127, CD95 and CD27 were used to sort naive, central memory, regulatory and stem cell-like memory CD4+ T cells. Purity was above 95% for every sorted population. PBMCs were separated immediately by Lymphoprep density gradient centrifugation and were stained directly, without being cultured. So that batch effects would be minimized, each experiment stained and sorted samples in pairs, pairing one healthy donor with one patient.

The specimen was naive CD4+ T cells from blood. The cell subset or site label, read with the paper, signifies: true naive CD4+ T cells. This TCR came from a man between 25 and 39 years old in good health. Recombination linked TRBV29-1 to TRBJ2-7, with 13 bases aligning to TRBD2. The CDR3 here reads CSAKSRTSGGYEQYF. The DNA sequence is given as TGCAGCGCTAAATCTAGGACTAGCGGGGGCTACGAGCAGTACTTC.